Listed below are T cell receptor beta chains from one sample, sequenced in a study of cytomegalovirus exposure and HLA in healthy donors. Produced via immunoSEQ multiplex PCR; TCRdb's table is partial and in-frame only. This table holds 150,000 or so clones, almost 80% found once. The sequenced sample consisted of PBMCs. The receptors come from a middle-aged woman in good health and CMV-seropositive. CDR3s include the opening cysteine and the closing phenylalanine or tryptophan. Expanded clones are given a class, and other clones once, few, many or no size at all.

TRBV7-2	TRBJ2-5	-	CASSFWSHTLYQETQYF
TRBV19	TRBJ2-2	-	CASSKGQGITGELFF
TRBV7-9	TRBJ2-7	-	CASRDGGGGEQYF
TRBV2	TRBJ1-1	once	CASISGQGNTEAFF
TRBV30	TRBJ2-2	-	CAWSGGPGELFF
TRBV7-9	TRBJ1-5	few	CSSSLGGGSQPQHF
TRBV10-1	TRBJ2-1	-	CASSEKAGGYNEQFF
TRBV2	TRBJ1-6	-	CASLRGENSPLHF
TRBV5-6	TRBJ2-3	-	CASSLGTGLSITQYF
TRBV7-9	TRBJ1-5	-	CASNLQNYSNQPQHF
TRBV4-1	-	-	CASSQTGTMSYEQYF
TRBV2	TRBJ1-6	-	CASSATGGFTLHF
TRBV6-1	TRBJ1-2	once	CASSERIGVGYGYTF
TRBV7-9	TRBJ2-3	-	CASSTLLAGGSDTQYF
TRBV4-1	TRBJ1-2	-	CASSQVEGAGGYTF
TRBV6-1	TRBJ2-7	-	CASRLTGGAFYEQYF
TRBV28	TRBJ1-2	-	CASSRGGAATDGYTF
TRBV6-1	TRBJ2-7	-	CASETSGIEQYF
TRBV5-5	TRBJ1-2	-	CASSLAGQANYGYTF
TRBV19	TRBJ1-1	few	CASSMATGVGTEAFF
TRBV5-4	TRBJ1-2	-	CASSLQGAGGYGYTF
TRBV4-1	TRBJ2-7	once	CASSQGLTSNEQYF
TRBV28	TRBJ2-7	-	CASSSPSGGPYEQYF
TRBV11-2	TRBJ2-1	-	CASSRLASTNEQFF
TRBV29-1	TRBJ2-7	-	CSARTGVTYEQYF
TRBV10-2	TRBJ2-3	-	CASRPSGGADTQYF
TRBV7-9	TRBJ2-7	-	CASSLGQGLSYEQYF
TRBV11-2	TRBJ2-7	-	CASSGLQGYSYEQYF
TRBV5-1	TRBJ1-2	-	CASSLSIDIVYGYTF
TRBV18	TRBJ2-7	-	CASSKEDSYEQYF
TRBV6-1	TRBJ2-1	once	CASSDLRQAYYNEQFF
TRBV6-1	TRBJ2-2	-	CASSEFSGGADTGELFF
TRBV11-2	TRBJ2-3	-	CASSLLAGVPDTQYF
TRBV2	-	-	CASSGLAIYEQYF
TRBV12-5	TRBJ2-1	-	CASGHGTSGHEQFF
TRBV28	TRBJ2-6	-	CASSPTSGAYSGANVLTF
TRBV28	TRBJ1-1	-	CASSETGGNTEAFF
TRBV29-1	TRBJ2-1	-	CSVTQGQGFGSYNEQFF
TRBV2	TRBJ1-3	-	CASSEEQQISGNTIYF
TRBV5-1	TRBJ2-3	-	CASNPSGAADTQYF
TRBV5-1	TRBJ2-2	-	CASTRDSTSTGELFF
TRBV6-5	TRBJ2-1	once	CASSQIPYDREEQFF
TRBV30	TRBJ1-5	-	CAWSGTGKQPQHF
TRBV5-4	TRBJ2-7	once	CASSPVGQAHEQYF
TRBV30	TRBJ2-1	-	CAWGQGRGEQFF
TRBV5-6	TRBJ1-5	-	CASSFSDRGQPQHF